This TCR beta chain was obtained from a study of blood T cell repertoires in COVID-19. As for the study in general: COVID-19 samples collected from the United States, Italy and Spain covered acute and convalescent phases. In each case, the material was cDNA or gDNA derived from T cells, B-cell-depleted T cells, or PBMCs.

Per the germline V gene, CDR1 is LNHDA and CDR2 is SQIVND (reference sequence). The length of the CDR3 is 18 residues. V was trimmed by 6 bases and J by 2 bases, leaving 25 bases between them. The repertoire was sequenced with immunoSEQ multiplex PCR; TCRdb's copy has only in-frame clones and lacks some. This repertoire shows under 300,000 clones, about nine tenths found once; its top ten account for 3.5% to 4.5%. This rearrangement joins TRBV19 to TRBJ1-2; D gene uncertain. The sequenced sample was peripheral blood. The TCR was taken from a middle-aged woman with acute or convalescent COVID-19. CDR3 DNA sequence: TGTGCCAGTAGCTGGGGAGCGGGCTGGCCGACGGCGAACTATGGCTACACCTTC. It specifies CASSWGAGWPTANYGYTF.